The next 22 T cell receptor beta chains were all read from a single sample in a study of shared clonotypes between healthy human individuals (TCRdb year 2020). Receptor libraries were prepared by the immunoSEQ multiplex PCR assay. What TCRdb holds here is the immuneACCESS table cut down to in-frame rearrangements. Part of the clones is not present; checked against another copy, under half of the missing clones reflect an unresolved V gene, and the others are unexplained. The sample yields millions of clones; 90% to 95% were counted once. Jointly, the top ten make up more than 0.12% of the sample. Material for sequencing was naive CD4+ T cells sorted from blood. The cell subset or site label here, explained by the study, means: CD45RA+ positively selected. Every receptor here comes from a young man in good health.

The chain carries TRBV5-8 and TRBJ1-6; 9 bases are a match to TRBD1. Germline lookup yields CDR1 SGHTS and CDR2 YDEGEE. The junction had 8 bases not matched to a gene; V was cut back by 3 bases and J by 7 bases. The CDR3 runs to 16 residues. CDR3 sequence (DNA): TGTGCCAGCAGCTACCGGGGGACAGGGAGAAATTCACCCCTCCACTTT. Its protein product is CASSYRGTGRNSPLHF. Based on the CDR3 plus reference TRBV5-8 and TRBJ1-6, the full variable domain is EAGVTQSPTHLIKTRGQQATLRCSPISGHTSVYWYQQALGLGLQFLLWYDEGEERNRGNFPPRFSGRQFPNYSSELNVNALELEDSALYLCASSYRGTGRNSPLHFGNGTRLTVT.

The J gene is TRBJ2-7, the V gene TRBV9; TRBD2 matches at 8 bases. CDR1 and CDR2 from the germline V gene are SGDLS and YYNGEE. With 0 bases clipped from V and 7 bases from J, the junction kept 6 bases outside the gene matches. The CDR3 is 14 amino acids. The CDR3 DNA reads TGTGCCAGCAGCGTAGGGACTAGCTCTTCTGAGCAGTACTTC. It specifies CASSVGTSSSEQYF.

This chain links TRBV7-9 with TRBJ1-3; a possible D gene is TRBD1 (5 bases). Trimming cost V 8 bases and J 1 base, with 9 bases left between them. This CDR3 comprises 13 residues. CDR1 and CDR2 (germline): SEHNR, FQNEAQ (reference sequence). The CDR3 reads CASGQLSGNTIYF. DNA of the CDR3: TGTGCCAGCGGACAATTATCTGGAAACACCATATATTTT.

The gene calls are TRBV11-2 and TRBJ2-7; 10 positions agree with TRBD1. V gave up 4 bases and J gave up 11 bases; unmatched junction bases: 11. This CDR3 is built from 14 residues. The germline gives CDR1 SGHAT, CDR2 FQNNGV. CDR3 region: CASSSQGQGSFKYF. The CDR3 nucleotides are TGTGCCAGCAGCTCCCAGGGACAGGGGTCGTTTAAGTACTTC.

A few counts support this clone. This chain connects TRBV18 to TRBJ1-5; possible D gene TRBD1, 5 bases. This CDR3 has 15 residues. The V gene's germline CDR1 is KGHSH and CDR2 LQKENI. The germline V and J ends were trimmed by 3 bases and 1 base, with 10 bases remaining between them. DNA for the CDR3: TGTGCCAGCTCACCCCAGGGAACCAGCAATCAGCCCCAGCATTTT. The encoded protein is CASSPQGTSNQPQHF.

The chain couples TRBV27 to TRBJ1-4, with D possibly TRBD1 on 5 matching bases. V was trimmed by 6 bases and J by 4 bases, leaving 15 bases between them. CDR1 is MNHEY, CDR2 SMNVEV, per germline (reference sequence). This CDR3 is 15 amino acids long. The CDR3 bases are TGTGCCAGCAGACCCACCCCAGGGATTAATGAAAAACTGTTTTTT. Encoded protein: CASRPTPGINEKLFF.

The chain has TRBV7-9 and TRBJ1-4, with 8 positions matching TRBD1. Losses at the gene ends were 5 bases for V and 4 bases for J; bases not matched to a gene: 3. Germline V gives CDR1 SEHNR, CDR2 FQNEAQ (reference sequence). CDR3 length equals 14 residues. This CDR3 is CASSKQGDNEKLFF. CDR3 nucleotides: TGTGCCAGCAGCAAACAGGGGGATAATGAAAAACTGTTTTTT.

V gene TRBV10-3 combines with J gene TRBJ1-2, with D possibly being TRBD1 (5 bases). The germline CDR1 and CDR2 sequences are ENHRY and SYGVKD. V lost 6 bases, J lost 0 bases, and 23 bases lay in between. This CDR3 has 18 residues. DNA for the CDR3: TGTGCCATCAGGGAGGGCCCGGGGGTCGGAAAGTCTAACTATGGCTACACCTTC. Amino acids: CAIREGPGVGKSNYGYTF.

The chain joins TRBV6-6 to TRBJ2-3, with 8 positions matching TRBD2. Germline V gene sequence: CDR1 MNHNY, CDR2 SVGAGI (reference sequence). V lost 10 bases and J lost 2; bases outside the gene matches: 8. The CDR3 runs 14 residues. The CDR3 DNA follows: TGTGCCACTAAGATAGCGGGGAACACAGATACGCAGTATTTT. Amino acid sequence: CATKIAGNTDTQYF.

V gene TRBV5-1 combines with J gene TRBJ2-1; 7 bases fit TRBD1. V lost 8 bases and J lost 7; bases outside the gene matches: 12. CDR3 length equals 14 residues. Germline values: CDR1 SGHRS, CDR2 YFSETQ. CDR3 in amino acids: CASKPGTDHNEQFF. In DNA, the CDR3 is TGCGCCAGTAAACCTGGGACAGACCATAATGAGCAGTTCTTC.

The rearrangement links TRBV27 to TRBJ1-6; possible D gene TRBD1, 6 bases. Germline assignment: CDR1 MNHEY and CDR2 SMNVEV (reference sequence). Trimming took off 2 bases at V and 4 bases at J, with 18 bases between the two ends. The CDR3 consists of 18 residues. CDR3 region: CASSLMGPTGDYNSPLHF. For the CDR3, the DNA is TGTGCCAGCAGTTTAATGGGACCGACAGGAGATTATAATTCACCCCTCCACTTT.

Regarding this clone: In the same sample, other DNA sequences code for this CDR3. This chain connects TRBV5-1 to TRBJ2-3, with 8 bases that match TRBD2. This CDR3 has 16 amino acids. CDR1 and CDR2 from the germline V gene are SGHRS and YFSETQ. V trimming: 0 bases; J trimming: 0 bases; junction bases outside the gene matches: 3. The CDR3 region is CASSLGSSGSTDTQYF. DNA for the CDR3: TGCGCCAGCAGCTTGGGTTCTAGCGGGAGCACAGATACGCAGTATTTT.

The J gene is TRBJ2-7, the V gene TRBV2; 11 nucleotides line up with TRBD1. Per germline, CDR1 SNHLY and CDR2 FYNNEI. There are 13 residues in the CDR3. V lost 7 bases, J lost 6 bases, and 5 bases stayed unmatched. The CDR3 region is CASMRDRGIEQYF. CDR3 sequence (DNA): TGTGCCAGCATGCGGGACAGGGGGATCGAGCAGTACTTC.

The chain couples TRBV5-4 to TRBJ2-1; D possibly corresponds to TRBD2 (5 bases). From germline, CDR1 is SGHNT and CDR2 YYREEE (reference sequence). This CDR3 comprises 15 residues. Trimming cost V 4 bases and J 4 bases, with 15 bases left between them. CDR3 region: CASSPAGSQYNEQFF. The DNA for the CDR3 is TGTGCCAGCAGCCCGGCGGGTAGTCAGTACAATGAGCAGTTCTTC.

This CDR3 reads CAWSLTTDQPQHF. Written as DNA, the CDR3 is TGTGCCTGGAGCTTGACTACTGATCAGCCCCAGCATTTT. The genes are TRBV30 and TRBJ1-5; D gene uncertain. The CDR3 spans 13 residues. The germline V gene has CDR1 GTSNPN and CDR2 SVGIG (reference sequence). Trimming removed 3 bases at V and 5 bases at J, with 11 bases between.

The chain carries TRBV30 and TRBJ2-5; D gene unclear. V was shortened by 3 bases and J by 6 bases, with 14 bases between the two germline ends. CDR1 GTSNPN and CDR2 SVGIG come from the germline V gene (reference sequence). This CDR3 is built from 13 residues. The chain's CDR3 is CAWSVARPQTQYF. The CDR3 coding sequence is TGTGCCTGGAGCGTGGCTCGTCCCCAGACCCAGTACTTC.

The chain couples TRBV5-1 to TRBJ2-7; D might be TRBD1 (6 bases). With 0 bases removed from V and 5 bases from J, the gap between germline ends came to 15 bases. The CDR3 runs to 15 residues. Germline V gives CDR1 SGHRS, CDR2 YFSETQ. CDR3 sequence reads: CASSLGPGATHEQYF. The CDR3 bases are TGCGCCAGCAGCTTGGGCCCAGGGGCCACCCACGAGCAGTACTTC.

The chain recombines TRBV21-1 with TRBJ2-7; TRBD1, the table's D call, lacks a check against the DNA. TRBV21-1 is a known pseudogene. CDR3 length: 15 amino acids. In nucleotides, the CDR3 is TGTGCCAGCAGCAAATACGACAGATTTTGCCACGAGCAGTACTTC. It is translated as CASSKYDRFCHEQYF.

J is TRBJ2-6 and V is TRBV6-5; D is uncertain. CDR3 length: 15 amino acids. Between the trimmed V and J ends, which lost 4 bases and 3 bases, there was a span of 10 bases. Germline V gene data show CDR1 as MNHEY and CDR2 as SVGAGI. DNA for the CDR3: TGTGCCAGCAGTTTCCTACAGAGTGGGGCCAACGTCCTGACTTTC. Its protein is CASSFLQSGANVLTF.

In DNA, the CDR3 is TGTGCCACAACTAGCGGGCCGTCCTACGAGCAGTACTTC. It translates to CATTSGPSYEQYF. This chain joins TRBV6-1 and TRBJ2-7, with 9 bases aligning to TRBD2. CDR1 and CDR2 from the germline V gene are MNHNS and SASEGT. The CDR3 loop spans 13 amino acids. After removal of 10 bases from V and 1 base from J, the junction contained 5 bases not matched to a gene.

CDR3 region: CASSYQGPPYEQYF. CDR3 coding DNA: TGTGCCAGCAGTTACCAAGGTCCTCCCTACGAGCAGTACTTC. The chain joins TRBV6-5 to TRBJ2-7; no reliable D call. Germline loops: CDR1 MNHEY, CDR2 SVGAGI. V was cut by 2 bases and J by 2 bases, with 10 bases left in between. The CDR3 has 14 amino acids.

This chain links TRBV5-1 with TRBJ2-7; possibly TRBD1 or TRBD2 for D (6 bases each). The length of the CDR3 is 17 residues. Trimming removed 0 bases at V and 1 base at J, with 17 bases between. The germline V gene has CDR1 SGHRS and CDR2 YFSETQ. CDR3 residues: CASSLASGAGVSYEQYF. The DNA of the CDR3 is TGCGCCAGCAGCTTGGCCTCGGGAGCAGGGGTATCCTACGAGCAGTACTTC.